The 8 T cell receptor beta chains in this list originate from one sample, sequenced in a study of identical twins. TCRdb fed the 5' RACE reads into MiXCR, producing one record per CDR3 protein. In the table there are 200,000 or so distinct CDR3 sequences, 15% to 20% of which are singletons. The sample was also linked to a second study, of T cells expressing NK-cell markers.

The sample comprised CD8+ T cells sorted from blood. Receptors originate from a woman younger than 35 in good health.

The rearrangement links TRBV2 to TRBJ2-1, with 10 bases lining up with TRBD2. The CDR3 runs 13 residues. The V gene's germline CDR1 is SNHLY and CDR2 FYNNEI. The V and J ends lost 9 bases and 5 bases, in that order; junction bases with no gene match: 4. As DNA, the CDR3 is TGTGCCAGGGGGACTAGCGCGAACAATGAGCAGTTCTTC. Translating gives CARGTSANNEQFF.

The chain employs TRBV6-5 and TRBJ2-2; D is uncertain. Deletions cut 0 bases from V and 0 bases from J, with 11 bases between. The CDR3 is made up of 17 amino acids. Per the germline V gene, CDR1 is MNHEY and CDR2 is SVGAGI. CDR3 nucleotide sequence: TGTGCCAGCAGTTACTCGAACCTCCGCGCGAACACCGGGGAGCTGTTTTTT. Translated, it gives CASSYSNLRANTGELFF.

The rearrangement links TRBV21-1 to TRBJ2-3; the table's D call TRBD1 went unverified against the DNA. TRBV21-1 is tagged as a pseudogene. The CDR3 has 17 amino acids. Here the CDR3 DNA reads TGTGCCAGCAGCCCTTGGTTGATGGGACCCCGGGCAGATACGCAGTATTTT. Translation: CASSPWLMGPRADTQYF.

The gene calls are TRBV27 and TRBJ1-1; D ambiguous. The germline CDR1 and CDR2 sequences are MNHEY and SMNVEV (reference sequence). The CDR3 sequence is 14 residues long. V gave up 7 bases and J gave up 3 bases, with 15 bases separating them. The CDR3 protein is CASTRGAGYTEAFF. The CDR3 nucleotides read TGTGCCAGCACCCGTGGCGCAGGCTACACTGAAGCTTTCTTT.

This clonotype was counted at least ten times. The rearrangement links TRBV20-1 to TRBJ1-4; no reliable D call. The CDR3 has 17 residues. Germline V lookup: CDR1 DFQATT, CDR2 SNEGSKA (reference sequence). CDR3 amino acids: CSGATWTDGATNEKLFF. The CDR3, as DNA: TGCAGCGGCGCTACATGGACGGACGGAGCAACTAATGAAAAACTGTTTTTT.

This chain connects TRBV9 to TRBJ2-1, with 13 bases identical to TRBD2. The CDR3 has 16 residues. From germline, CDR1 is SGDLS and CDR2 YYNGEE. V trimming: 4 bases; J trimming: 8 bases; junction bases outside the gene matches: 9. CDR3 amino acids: CASSLRTSGRLDEQFF. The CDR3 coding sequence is TGTGCCAGCAGCCTCCGGACTAGCGGGAGATTAGATGAGCAGTTCTTC.

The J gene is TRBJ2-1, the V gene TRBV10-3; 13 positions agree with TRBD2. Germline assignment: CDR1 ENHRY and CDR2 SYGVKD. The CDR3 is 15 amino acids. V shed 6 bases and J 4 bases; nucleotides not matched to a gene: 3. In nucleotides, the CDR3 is TGTGCCATCAGGGGGACTAGCGGGGCATACAATGAGCAGTTCTTC. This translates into CAIRGTSGAYNEQFF.

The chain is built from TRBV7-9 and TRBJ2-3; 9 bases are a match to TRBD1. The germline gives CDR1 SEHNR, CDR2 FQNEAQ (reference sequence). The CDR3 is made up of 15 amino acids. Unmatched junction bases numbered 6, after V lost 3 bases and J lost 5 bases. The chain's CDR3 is CASSLGTGSRDTQYF. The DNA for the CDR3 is TGTGCCAGCAGCTTGGGGACAGGGTCCAGAGATACGCAGTATTTT.